This passage covers 7 T cell receptor beta chains from one sample sequenced in a study of shared clonotypes between healthy human individuals. Repertoires were generated with immunoSEQ multiplex PCR, while TCRdb's copy carries only in-frame clones and drops some. The sample lists approximately 2.4 million clones; under 97% were seen once. The sequenced sample was naive CD4+ T cells sorted from blood. The subset denotes: CD45RA+ positively selected. Receptors originate from a man in his late teens or twenties in good health.

The rearrangement links TRBV5-5 to TRBJ2-3; 8 bases are a match to TRBD2. The ends lost 1 base at V and 5 bases at J; junction bases unmatched: 9. This CDR3 comprises 16 residues. The germline V gene has CDR1 SGHKS and CDR2 YYEKEE (reference sequence). The CDR3, as DNA: TGTGCCAGCAGCTTGTGGGGGACTAGGATAGGAGATACGCAGTATTTT. Protein: CASSLWGTRIGDTQYF. Full variable domain (remainder filled in from reference TRBV5-5 and TRBJ2-3): DAGVTQSPTHLIKTRGQQVTLRCSPISGHKSVSWYQQVLGQGPQFIFQYYEKEERGRGNFPDRFSARQFPNYSSELNVNALLLGDSALYLCASSLWGTRIGDTQYFGPGTRLTVL.

The rearrangement uses TRBV30 and TRBJ1-2; D is possibly TRBD1 (6 bases). V was clipped by 5 bases and J by 9 bases, with 19 bases between them. The CDR3 loop spans 13 amino acids. Germline-derived CDR1 and CDR2 are GTSNPN and SVGIG (reference sequence). The CDR3 sequence is CAWEGGPWGSYTF. The CDR3 DNA follows: TGTGCCTGGGAAGGGGGGCCCTGGGGGAGCTACACCTTC.

Notes on this clone: Other DNA sequences in the same sample also yield this CDR3. V and J are TRBV9 and TRBJ2-1; TRBD2 matches at 8 bases. The V segment lost 0 bases and the J segment 7 bases; nucleotides outside the gene matches: 6. Germline V gene sequence: CDR1 SGDLS, CDR2 YYNGEE. There are 15 residues in the CDR3. CDR3 amino acids: CASSVGLAGDNEQFF. Written as DNA, the CDR3 is TGTGCCAGCAGCGTAGGCCTAGCGGGCGATAATGAGCAGTTCTTC.

This clone was seen only once. V is TRBV5-1 and J is TRBJ1-5; 7 bases are shared with TRBD1. The CDR3 length is 14 residues. The V gene's germline CDR1 is SGHRS and CDR2 YFSETQ. After removal of 4 bases from V and 4 bases from J, the junction contained 5 bases not matched to a gene. This CDR3 is CASSPGTANQPQHF. The DNA of the CDR3 is TGCGCCAGCAGCCCAGGGACAGCGAATCAGCCCCAGCATTTT. Full variable domain (rest looked up from reference TRBV5-1 and TRBJ1-5): KAGVTQTPRYLIKTRGQQVTLSCSPISGHRSVSWYQQTPGQGLQFLFEYFSETQRNKGNFPGRFSGRQFSNSRSEMNVSTLELGDSALYLCASSPGTANQPQHFGDGTRLSIL.

The sample holds one count of this clone. V is TRBV9 and J is TRBJ2-1, with TRBD2 matching 8 bases. The ends lost 2 bases at V and 8 bases at J; junction bases unmatched: 9. Germline V gene sequence: CDR1 SGDLS, CDR2 YYNGEE. The CDR3 is 15 residues long. The CDR3, as DNA: TGTGCCAGCAGCGTCGACGGGACTAGGTTACATGAGCAGTTCTTC. It yields the protein CASSVDGTRLHEQFF. Combining the CDR3 with reference TRBV9 and TRBJ2-1 gives the whole variable domain DSGVTQTPKHLITATGQRVTLRCSPRSGDLSVYWYQQSLDQGLQFLIQYYNGEERAKGNILERFSAQQFPDLHSELNLSSLELGDSALYFCASSVDGTRLHEQFFGPGTRLTVL.

The table lists this clone with a count of one. This same CDR3 is encoded by further DNA sequences in the sample. The CDR3 sequence: CASSVGFQETQYF. CDR3 coding DNA: TGTGCCAGCAGCGTAGGGTTTCAAGAGACCCAGTACTTC. The rearrangement links TRBV9 to TRBJ2-5; D gene unclear. Germline CDR1 is SGDLS and CDR2 is YYNGEE. Trimming shortened V by 0 bases and J by 2 bases, and 5 bases separated the two germline ends. There are 13 residues in the CDR3.

The V call is TRBV11-2, the J call TRBJ2-2; a weak D match, TRBD1 (5 bases). Germline CDR1 is SGHAT and CDR2 is FQNNGV. The CDR3 spans 14 residues. V dropped 9 bases and J dropped 4 bases, with 15 bases sitting between them. The CDR3 loop reads CASSPRTRTGELFF. In nucleotides, the CDR3 is TGTGCCAGTTCTCCAAGGACACGCACCGGGGAGCTGTTTTTT.